This TCR beta chain was recovered during a study of T cells in Graves' hyperthyroidism and ophthalmopathy. Study details: Peripheral blood collection took place at initial diagnosis, before any treatment.

Clinical symptoms, serum thyroxine and TRAb, thyroid ultrasound and orbital computed tomography were used for the diagnoses. From under 12 ml of fresh peripheral blood, PBMCs were isolated. This clonotype was recorded a few times. Compared with germline, one end of the junction differs, possibly owing to a read error. Amplified TCR beta CDR3 regions derived from RNA transcripts. RT-PCR in the first round (using the HTBI primer set) targeted the TCR CDR3. TCRdb fed the multiplex PCR reads into MiXCR, producing one record per CDR3 protein. The sample lists about 640,000 distinct CDR3 sequences, around 15% occurring once. Germline loops: CDR1 SEHNR, CDR2 FQNEAQ (reference sequence). The length of the CDR3 is 14 residues.

V is TRBV7-9 and J is TRBJ2-5, with a weak D call TRBD1 (6 bases). Material for sequencing was blood. The TCR comes from a woman in her 50s with Graves' ophthalmopathy. The CDR3 here is CAGSLVGGGETQYF. CDR3 bases: TGTGCCGGCAGCTTAGTAGGGGGTGGCGAGACCCAGTACTTC.